This T cell receptor beta chain was identified during a study of OX40 agonist ivuxolimab in advanced cancers. Study in general: Each patient was given ivuxolimab into a vein every 2 weeks, at 0.01 to 10 mg/kg. Hepatocellular carcinoma, melanoma, renal cell or head and neck cancer was diagnosed in the dose-escalation patients.

Profiled with immunoSEQ multiplex PCR; TCRdb holds only in-frame clones, not every one. Of roughly 50,000 clones detected, 89% appear once; the ten largest clones hold approximately 10%. The table lists this clone with a few counts. A junction boundary mismatches the germline segment, possibly from a read error. The CDR3 is made up of 10 amino acids. Germline values: CDR1 SQVTM, CDR2 ANQGSEA. The source material was CD4+ or CD8+ T cells sorted from blood, sampled in a trial of the OX40 agonist ivuxolimab. This chain uses TRBV29-1 with TRBJ1-1; no clear D. This sequence was found in an adult with an advanced solid tumor such as melanoma, head and neck, liver or kidney cancer. CDR3 region: CSVEDLLRPF. In DNA, the CDR3 is TGCAGCGTTGAAGATCTTCTACGTCCTTTT.